This T cell receptor (beta chain) originates from a study of T cells after yellow fever vaccination. In the study overall: Any fraction with a low cell number was prepared using SMART-Seq v4 Ultra Low Input.

Regarding the study as a whole: Most clones from primary vaccination resurfaced after the booster (approximately 95% CD4, 75% to 90% CD8).

The CDR3 is 14 amino acids. Germline assignment: CDR1 ENHRY and CDR2 SYGVKD. V lost 0 bases, J lost 6 bases, and 11 bases lay in between. MiXCR, applied by TCRdb to the 5' RACE reads, yields one record per CDR3 protein. The sample consists of a few hundred thousand distinct CDR3 sequences, more than 3% of them appearing once. Remarks on this clonotype: Antigen: not known.

This chain uses TRBV10-3 with TRBJ1-1; D gene uncertain. The sequence was collected from a man aged 18-30 years who received the YFV17D yellow fever vaccine. Sequenced here: PBMCs, sampled on the day of the yellow fever booster vaccination. The DNA for the CDR3 is TGTGCCATCAGTGAGTCTCGGGGTTCATCTGAAGCTTTCTTT. Translating it yields CAISESRGSSEAFF.